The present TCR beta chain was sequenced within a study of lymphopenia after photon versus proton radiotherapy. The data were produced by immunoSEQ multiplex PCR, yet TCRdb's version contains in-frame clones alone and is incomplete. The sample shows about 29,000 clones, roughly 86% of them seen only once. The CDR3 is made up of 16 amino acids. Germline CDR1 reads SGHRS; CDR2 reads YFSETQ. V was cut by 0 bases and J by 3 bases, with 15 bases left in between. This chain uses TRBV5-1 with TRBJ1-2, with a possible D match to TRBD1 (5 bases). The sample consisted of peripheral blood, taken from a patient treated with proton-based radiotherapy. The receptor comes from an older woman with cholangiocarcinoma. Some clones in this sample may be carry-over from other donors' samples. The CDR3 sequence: CASSLDSYGTDYGYTF. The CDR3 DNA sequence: TGCGCCAGCAGCTTGGACTCGTACGGGACGGACTATGGCTACACCTTC.